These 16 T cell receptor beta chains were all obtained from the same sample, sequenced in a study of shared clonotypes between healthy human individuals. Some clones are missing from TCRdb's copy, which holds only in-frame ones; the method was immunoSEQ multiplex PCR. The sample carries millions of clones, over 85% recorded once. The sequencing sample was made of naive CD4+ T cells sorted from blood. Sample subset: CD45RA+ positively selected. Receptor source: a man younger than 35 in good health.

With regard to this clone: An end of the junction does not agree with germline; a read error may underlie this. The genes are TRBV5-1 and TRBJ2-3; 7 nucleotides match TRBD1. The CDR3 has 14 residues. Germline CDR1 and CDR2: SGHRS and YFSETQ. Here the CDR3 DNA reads TGCGCCAGCAGCTTGGAGCCGGGACAGACTGCCTGGGGTTTT. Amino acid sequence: CASSLEPGQTAWGF.

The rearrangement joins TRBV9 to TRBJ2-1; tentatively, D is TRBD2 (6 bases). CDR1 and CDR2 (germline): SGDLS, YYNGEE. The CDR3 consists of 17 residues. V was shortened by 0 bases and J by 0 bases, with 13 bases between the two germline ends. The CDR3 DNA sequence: TGTGCCAGCAGCGTAGCGATTGCGGGGATCTCCTACAATGAGCAGTTCTTC. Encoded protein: CASSVAIAGISYNEQFF.

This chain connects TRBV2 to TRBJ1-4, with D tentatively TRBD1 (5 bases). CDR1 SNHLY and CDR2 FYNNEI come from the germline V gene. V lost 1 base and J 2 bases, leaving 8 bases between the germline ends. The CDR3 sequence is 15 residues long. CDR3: CASSEVWGTNEKLFF. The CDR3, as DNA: TGTGCCAGCAGTGAAGTATGGGGGACTAATGAAAAACTGTTTTTT. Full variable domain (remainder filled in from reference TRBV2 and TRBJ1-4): EPEVTQTPSHQVTQMGQEVILRCVPISNHLYFYWYRQILGQKVEFLVSFYNNEISEKSEIFDDQFSVERPDGSNFTLKIRSTKLEDSAMYFCASSEVWGTNEKLFFGSGTQLSVL.

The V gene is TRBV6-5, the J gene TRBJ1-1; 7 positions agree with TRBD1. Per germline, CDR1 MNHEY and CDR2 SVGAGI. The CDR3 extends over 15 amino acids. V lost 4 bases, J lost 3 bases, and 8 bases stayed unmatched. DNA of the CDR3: TGTGCCAGCAGTTCCGGACAGGTACTCGACACTGAAGCTTTCTTT. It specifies CASSSGQVLDTEAFF.

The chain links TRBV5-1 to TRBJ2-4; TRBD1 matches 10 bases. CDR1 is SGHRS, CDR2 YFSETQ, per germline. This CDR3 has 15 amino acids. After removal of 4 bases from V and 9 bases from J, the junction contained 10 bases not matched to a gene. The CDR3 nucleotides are TGCGCCAGCAGCGCAGGTGGACAGGGGGAAAGCATTCAGTACTTC. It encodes CASSAGGQGESIQYF.

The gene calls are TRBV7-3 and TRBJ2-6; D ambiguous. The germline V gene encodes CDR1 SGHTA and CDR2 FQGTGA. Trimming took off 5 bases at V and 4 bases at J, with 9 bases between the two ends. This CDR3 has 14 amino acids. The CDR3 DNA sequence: TGTGCCAGCAGCCCGTCGCAGGGGGCCAACGTCCTGACTTTC. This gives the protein CASSPSQGANVLTF.

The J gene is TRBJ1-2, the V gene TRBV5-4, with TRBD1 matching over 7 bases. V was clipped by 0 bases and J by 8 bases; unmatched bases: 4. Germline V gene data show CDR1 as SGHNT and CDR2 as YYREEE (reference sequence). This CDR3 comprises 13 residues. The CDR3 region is CASSLDGGQGYTF. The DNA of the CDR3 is TGTGCCAGCAGCTTGGATGGGGGACAGGGCTACACCTTC.

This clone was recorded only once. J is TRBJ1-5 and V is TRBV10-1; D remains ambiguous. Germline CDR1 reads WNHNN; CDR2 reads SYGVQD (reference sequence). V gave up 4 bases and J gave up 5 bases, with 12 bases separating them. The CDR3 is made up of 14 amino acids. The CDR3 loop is CASSGLDGYQPQHF. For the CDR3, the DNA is TGCGCCAGCAGTGGCTTGGACGGCTATCAGCCCCAGCATTTT.

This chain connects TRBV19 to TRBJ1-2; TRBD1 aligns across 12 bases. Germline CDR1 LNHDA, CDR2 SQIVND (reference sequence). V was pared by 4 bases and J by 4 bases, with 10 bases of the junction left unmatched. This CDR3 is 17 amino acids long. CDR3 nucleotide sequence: TGTGCCAGTAGTAGCTCCGGGACAGGGGGCCTCCCCTATGGCTACACCTTC. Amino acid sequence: CASSSSGTGGLPYGYTF.

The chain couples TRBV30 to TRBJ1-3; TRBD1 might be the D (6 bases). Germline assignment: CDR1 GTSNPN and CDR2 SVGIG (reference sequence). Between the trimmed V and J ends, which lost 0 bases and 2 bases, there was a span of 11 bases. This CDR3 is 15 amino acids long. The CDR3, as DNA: TGTGCCTGGAGTGTACAGGGACGTACTGGAAACACCATATATTTT. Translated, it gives CAWSVQGRTGNTIYF.

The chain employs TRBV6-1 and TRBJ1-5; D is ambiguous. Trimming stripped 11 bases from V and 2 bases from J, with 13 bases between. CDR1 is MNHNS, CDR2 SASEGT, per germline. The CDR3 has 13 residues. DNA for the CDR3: TGTGCCCTGTCAGCAATGGGCAATCAGCCCCAGCATTTT. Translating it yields CALSAMGNQPQHF.

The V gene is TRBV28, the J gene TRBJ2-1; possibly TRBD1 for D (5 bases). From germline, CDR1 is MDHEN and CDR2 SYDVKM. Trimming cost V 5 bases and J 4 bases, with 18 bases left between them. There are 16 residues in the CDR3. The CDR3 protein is CASSGGAAAWYNEQFF. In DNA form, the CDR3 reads TGTGCCAGCAGTGGTGGGGCGGCGGCCTGGTACAATGAGCAGTTCTTC.

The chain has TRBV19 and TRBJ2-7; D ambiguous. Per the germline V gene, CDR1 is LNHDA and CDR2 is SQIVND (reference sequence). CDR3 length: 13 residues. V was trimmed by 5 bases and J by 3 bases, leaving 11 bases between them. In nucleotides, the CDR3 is TGTGCCAGTAGTCCGGGTAGGGTCTACGAGCAGTACTTC. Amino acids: CASSPGRVYEQYF.

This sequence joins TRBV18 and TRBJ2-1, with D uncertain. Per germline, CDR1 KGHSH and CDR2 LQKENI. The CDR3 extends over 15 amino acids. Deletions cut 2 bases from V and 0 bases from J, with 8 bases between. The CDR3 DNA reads TGTGCCAGCTCACCAATTGGGGACTCCTACAATGAGCAGTTCTTC. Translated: CASSPIGDSYNEQFF.

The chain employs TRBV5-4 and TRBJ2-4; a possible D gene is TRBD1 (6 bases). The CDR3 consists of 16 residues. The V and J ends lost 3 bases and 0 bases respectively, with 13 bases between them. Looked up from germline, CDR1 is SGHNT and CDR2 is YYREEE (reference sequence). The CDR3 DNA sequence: TGTGCCAGCAGCTGGGGGCGGGCACTAGCCAAAAACATTCAGTACTTC. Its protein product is CASSWGRALAKNIQYF.

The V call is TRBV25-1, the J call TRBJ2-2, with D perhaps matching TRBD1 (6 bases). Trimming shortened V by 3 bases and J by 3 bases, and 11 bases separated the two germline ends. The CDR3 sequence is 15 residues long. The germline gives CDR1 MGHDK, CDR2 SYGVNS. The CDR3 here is CASSEQQGHTGELFF. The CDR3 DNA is TGTGCCAGCAGTGAGCAACAGGGACACACCGGGGAGCTGTTTTTT.